The 4 T cell receptor beta chains presented below share a single source sample, sequenced in a study of cytomegalovirus exposure and HLA in healthy donors. It was with 60 Vbeta and 13 Jbeta primers that the PCR ran. TCRdb keeps only in-frame clones here, not all; method: immunoSEQ multiplex PCR. The table shows some 120,000 clones, with roughly 18% occurring only once. Sequences were obtained from PBMCs. All receptors derive from a female donor in good health and CMV-seropositive.

The chain is built from TRBV28 and TRBJ1-2; D might be TRBD1 (6 bases). This CDR3 spans 15 amino acids. Germline V CDR1 and CDR2: MDHEN, SYDVKM. Trimming left V 3 bases short and J 4 bases short, with 15 bases between. Written as DNA, the CDR3 is TGTGCCAGCAGTTTTCTAGAGGGGGAATTCTATGGCTACACCTTC. It encodes CASSFLEGEFYGYTF.

This clone was observed a few times. Other DNA sequences from this sample encode an identical CDR3 as well. The V call is TRBV5-1, the J call TRBJ1-4; 8 bases map to TRBD1. The CDR3 is 14 amino acids. The germline V gene encodes CDR1 SGHRS and CDR2 YFSETQ. V lost 0 bases, J lost 5 bases, and 0 bases stayed unmatched. Written as DNA, the CDR3 is TGCGCCAGCAGCTTGGGACAGGGGAATGAAAAACTGTTTTTT. Translated, it gives CASSLGQGNEKLFF.

The CDR3 protein is CASSLGGRVEGYTF. CDR3 sequence (DNA): TGTGCCAGCAGCTTGGGTGGCAGGGTCGAGGGCTACACCTTC. The chain joins TRBV5-4 to TRBJ1-2; tentatively, D is TRBD1 (5 bases). The CDR3 totals 14 residues. Trimming stripped 0 bases from V and 8 bases from J, with 14 bases between. In germline, CDR1 is SGHNT, CDR2 YYREEE (reference sequence).

The table lists this clone with a few counts. The V gene is TRBV4-3, the J gene TRBJ2-5; D remains ambiguous. Germline CDR1 reads LGHNA; CDR2 reads YSLEER. Trimming took off 0 bases at V and 4 bases at J, with 9 bases between the two ends. This CDR3 is 14 amino acids long. DNA for the CDR3: TGCGCCAGCAGCCAAGATGCACAGAGAGAGACCCAGTACTTC. Residues: CASSQDAQRETQYF.